The 28 T cell receptor beta chains below come from one sample, sequenced in a study of Tregs in tolerant kidney transplant recipients. The nonmyeloablative bone marrow transplants came from related graft donors, with transient mixed chimerism. Assay used: immunoSEQ multiplex PCR; TCRdb lists only in-frame clones, some missing. This listing includes approximately 13,000 clones. The source was CD8+ T cells from blood (PBMCs), collected 6 months after the transplant. The receptors were sampled from a human patient who received a combined kidney and bone marrow transplant. Some T cells may be supplied by the graft donor.

With respect to this clone: The missing CDR3 end, 3 residues past where the read stops, is filled in from the germline J gene. V gene TRBV6-1 combines with J gene TRBJ1-1, with D possibly being TRBD1 (5 bases). V lost 4 bases and J lost 4, with 16 bases in between. Germline-derived CDR1 and CDR2 are MNHNS and SASEGT. The CDR3 is 15 residues long. The sequenced part of the CDR3 DNA is TGTGCCAGCAGTGCTGGAGGGGAGGGGTTCACTGAA. Translation: CASSAGGEGFTE. The entire CDR3 protein is CASSAGGEGFTEAFF.

Concerning this clone: The read is 3 residues too short to cover the CDR3 end, so that end is filled in from the germline J gene. J is TRBJ2-3 and V is TRBV20-1, with D perhaps TRBD2 (5 bases). V lost 8 bases and J 2 bases, leaving 14 bases between the germline ends. From germline, CDR1 is DFQATT and CDR2 SNEGSKA (reference sequence). The CDR3 length is 13 residues. The CDR3 bases that were read are TGCAGTCGGACCAGCGGATACACAGATACG. Residues: CSRTSGYTDT. The whole CDR3 reads CSRTSGYTDTQYF.

In the case of this clone: The read ends 3 residues shy of where the CDR3 ends; the end is completed using the germline J gene. V usage is TRBV7-2 and J usage is TRBJ2-5, with TRBD2 matching 10 bases. The germline CDR1 and CDR2 sequences are SGHTA and FQGNSA. This CDR3 region has 16 residues. The junction had 5 bases not matched to a gene; V was cut back by 0 bases and J by 4 bases. The CDR3 bases that were read are TGTGCCAGCAGCTTAGCGCTAGCGGGGGTTGGAGAGACC. It is translated as CASSLALAGVGET. In full, the CDR3 is CASSLALAGVGETQYF.

A note on this clone: The read finishes 3 residues shy of the CDR3 end, and the germline J gene is used to complete it. The V gene is TRBV7-2, the J gene TRBJ1-1; tentatively, D is TRBD1 (5 bases). This CDR3 is built from 14 residues. Trimming shortened V by 5 bases and J by 7 bases, and 17 bases separated the two germline ends. Germline V gives CDR1 SGHTA, CDR2 FQGNSA. The sequenced part of the CDR3 DNA is TGTGCCAGCAGCCCTTGGGGGGGGTCGAGTGAA. As protein: CASSPWGGSSE. The full-length CDR3 reads as CASSPWGGSSEAFF.

About this clone: The read comes to an end 3 residues before the CDR3 does, leaving the germline J gene to fill in the end. The chain links TRBV7-8 to TRBJ1-2; TRBD1 matches at 7 bases. CDR1 is SGHVS, CDR2 FQNEAQ, per germline. This CDR3 region has 13 residues. With 4 bases clipped from V and 4 bases from J, the junction kept 3 bases outside the gene matches. The CDR3 region is CASSSGGSYGYTF. The DNA read from the CDR3 is TGTGCCAGCAGCTCAGGGGGTTCCTATGGC.

Note on this clone: The read finishes 3 residues shy of the CDR3 end, and the germline J gene is used to complete it. V and J are TRBV29-1 and TRBJ1-1; 7 bases line up with TRBD1. The CDR3 runs to 12 residues. The germline V gene has CDR1 SQVTM and CDR2 ANQGSEA. J gave up 7 bases and V 7 bases, and 9 bases lay outside the gene matches. The covered CDR3 bases are TGCAGCGCCCAGCGACAGGGTGTTGAA. Encoded protein: CSAQRQGVE. The CDR3 as a whole reads CSAQRQGVEAFF.

About this clone itself: Sequencing ends 3 residues short of the CDR3 end; the germline J gene provides the rest. This sequence joins TRBV20-1 and TRBJ2-2; TRBD2 matches 9 bases. Germline V lookup: CDR1 DFQATT, CDR2 SNEGSKA (reference sequence). The CDR3 length is 13 residues. After removal of 6 bases from V and 4 bases from J, the junction contained 3 bases not matched to a gene. CDR3 sequence reads: CSAGLATTGELFF. Incomplete CDR3 DNA: TGCAGTGCCGGACTAGCGACCACCGGGGAG.

Regarding this clone: Sequencing ends 3 residues short of the CDR3 end; the germline J gene provides the rest. The chain recombines TRBV7-9 with TRBJ2-1; tentative D call: TRBD2 (5 bases). Looked up from germline, CDR1 is SEHNR and CDR2 is FQNEAQ (reference sequence). This CDR3 is built from 11 residues. The CDR3 reads CASGSYNEQFF. The covered CDR3 bases are TGTGCGTCGGGGTCCTACAATGAG.

With regard to this clone: This specimen includes other DNA sequences encoding the same CDR3. The CDR3 DNA, read in part, is TGTGCCAGCAGCCCGGGATCCGCGGGTTACAATGAG. Translated: CASSPGSAGYNE. The whole CDR3 sequence is CASSPGSAGYNEQFF. The chain joins TRBV13 to TRBJ2-1, with a tentative D call TRBD2 (5 bases). The observed sequence ends 3 residues before the CDR3 terminus, with the missing tail filled in from the germline J gene. The CDR3 length is 15 residues. V dropped 5 bases and J dropped 4 bases, with 15 bases sitting between them. Germline assignment: CDR1 PRHDT and CDR2 FYEKMQ (reference sequence).

Concerning this clone: The missing CDR3 end, 3 residues past where the read stops, is filled in from the germline J gene. The gene calls are TRBV5-1 and TRBJ2-2, with a weak D call TRBD1 (6 bases). CDR3 length: 15 amino acids. Germline V gene data show CDR1 as SGHRS and CDR2 as YFSETQ. V was shortened by 0 bases and J by 5 bases, with 11 bases between the two germline ends. Incomplete CDR3 DNA: TGCGCCAGCAGCTTGGTTACACAGGGTACCGGGGAG. Translated: CASSLVTQGTGE. In full, the CDR3 reads CASSLVTQGTGELFF. The variable domain in full, completed from reference TRBV5-1 and TRBJ2-2, reads KAGVTQTPRYLIKTRGQQVTLSCSPISGHRSVSWYQQTPGQGLQFLFEYFSETQRNKGNFPGRFSGRQFSNSRSEMNVSTLELGDSALYLCASSLVTQGTGELFFGEGSRLTVL.

Comments on this clone: The sequence runs out 3 residues before the end of the CDR3; the remainder is reconstructed from the germline J gene. This sequence joins TRBV5-1 and TRBJ2-7; 10 bases match TRBD2. V lost 7 bases and J lost 0; bases outside the gene matches: 4. The CDR3 is 14 amino acids. Looked up from germline, CDR1 is SGHRS and CDR2 is YFSETQ. CDR3 region: CASGAGGNSYEQYF. Partial CDR3 DNA: TGCGCCAGCGGAGCGGGAGGGAACTCCTACGAG.

Concerning this clone: From the germline J gene comes the end of the CDR3, since the read stops 3 residues before it. The chain carries TRBV11-2 and TRBJ2-3, with D tentatively TRBD1 (6 bases). CDR1 SGHAT and CDR2 FQNNGV come from the germline V gene. The CDR3 is 15 residues long. CDR3 sequence: CASSGGHPLQETQYF. CDR3 DNA (partial): TGTGCCAGCAGTGGGGGACACCCGCTTCAAGAGACG.

A word on this clone: The CDR3 goes on 3 residues after the read ends, and that part is filled in from the germline J gene. V is TRBV6-1 and J is TRBJ1-5, with unresolved D. The V end was cut by 2 bases, the J end by 7 bases, with 12 bases between. The germline V gene has CDR1 MNHNS and CDR2 SASEGT. The CDR3 consists of 14 residues. CDR3 sequence: CASSEIVRGQPQHF. The part of the CDR3 DNA that was read is TGTGCCAGCAGTGAAATAGTTCGAGGGCAGCCC.

To note about this clone: The read finishes 3 residues shy of the CDR3 end, and the germline J gene is used to complete it. This chain joins TRBV18 and TRBJ2-7, with 7 bases lining up with TRBD1. The CDR3 is 12 residues long. V shed 10 bases, J shed 5 bases, and the junction held 8 bases outside the gene matches. Germline assignment: CDR1 KGHSH and CDR2 LQKENI. The CDR3 here is CANTTGWNEQYF. The CDR3 bases that were read are TGTGCCAACACGACAGGGTGGAACGAG.

For this clone: The sequence runs out 3 residues before the end of the CDR3; the remainder is reconstructed from the germline J gene. This chain links TRBV7-7 with TRBJ2-1, with D perhaps TRBD2 (6 bases). CDR1 SSHAT and CDR2 FNYEAQ come from the germline V gene (reference sequence). CDR3 length equals 14 residues. The V gene lost 1 base and the J gene lost 6 bases, with 10 bases spanning the gap. The covered CDR3 bases are TGTGCCAGCAGCTTAGGGAGGGGCTTCAATGAG. Translating it yields CASSLGRGFNE. The entire CDR3 sequence reads CASSLGRGFNEQFF.

In the case of this clone: The CDR3 end is not reached by the read, which stops 3 residues before it; the germline J gene fills it in. V usage is TRBV7-9 and J usage is TRBJ2-4; no firm D call. Germline CDR1 reads SEHNR; CDR2 reads FQNEAQ (reference sequence). The CDR3 consists of 14 residues. This chain's CDR3 is CASSLAARSYGQYF. The sequenced part of the CDR3 DNA is TGTGCCAGCAGCTTAGCCGCCAGAAGTTATGGT.

As concerns this clone: The read gets to within 3 residues of the CDR3 end, and the germline J gene fills in the rest. The chain joins TRBV7-2 to TRBJ1-4; 8 bases fit TRBD1. This CDR3 has 15 residues. The germline V gene has CDR1 SGHTA and CDR2 FQGNSA. Trimming removed 3 bases from V and 8 bases from J; junction bases left unmatched: 8. CDR3 amino acids: CASSFHPGGEEKLFF. The sequenced part of the CDR3 DNA is TGTGCCAGCAGCTTCCACCCAGGGGGCGAGGAAAAA.

As regards this clone: The read terminates 3 residues ahead of where the CDR3 ends, so the germline J gene completes it. This chain joins TRBV7-6 and TRBJ1-4, with TRBD1 matching 9 bases. Germline-derived CDR1 and CDR2 are SGHVS and FNYEAQ. The CDR3 has 15 residues. CDR3 DNA, as far as it was read: TGTGCCAGCAGGCTGGGACAGGGTATAAATTCACCA. It is translated as CASRLGQGINSP. The entire CDR3 sequence reads CASRLGQGINSPLFF.

With respect to this clone: The read ends 3 residues before the CDR3 terminus; that terminus is restored from the germline J gene. The genes are TRBV5-6 and TRBJ2-7; D is ambiguous. This CDR3 is 13 amino acids long. V was pared by 5 bases and J by 2 bases, with 11 bases between. Germline V CDR1 and CDR2: SGHDT, YYEEEE. The sequenced part of the CDR3 DNA is TGTGCCAGCAGTTTTGACTCCACCTACGAG. Translated, it gives CASSFDSTYE. The whole CDR3 protein is CASSFDSTYEQYF.

About this clone itself: The read terminates 3 residues ahead of where the CDR3 ends, so the germline J gene completes it. This chain joins TRBV7-9 and TRBJ2-7, with D unresolved. In germline, CDR1 is SEHNR, CDR2 FQNEAQ (reference sequence). This CDR3 contains 11 residues. The V and J ends lost 4 bases and 3 bases respectively, with 4 bases between them. The CDR3 loop is CASSYYYEQYF. CDR3 DNA (partial): TGTGCCAGCAGCTATTACTACGAG.

About this clone itself: The read stops 3 residues short of the end of the CDR3; the missing end is completed from the germline J gene. This rearrangement joins TRBV12-3 or TRBV12-4 to TRBJ2-2; TRBD2 aligns across 11 bases. The CDR3 is made up of 17 amino acids. The trim removed 2 bases at V and 7 bases at J, leaving 9 bases unmatched. Partial CDR3 DNA: TGTGCCAGCAGTTTAAGACTAGCGGGGAGGGAAGGCGGGGAG. Residues: CASSLRLAGREGGE. The complete CDR3 reads CASSLRLAGREGGELFF.

To note about this clone: The read ends 3 residues early relative to the CDR3; the germline J gene fills the gap. The chain recombines TRBV6-1 with TRBJ2-2, with D possibly being TRBD1 (6 bases). The CDR3 runs to 16 residues. Germline lookup yields CDR1 MNHNS and CDR2 SASEGT. The sequenced part of the CDR3 DNA is TGTGCCAGCAGTGAATACCCCGGGACAAAGAATTCACCG. It yields the protein CASSEYPGTKNSP. The entire CDR3 reads CASSEYPGTKNSPLFF.

For this clone: The read terminates 3 residues ahead of where the CDR3 ends, so the germline J gene completes it. The V and J genes are TRBV19 and TRBJ1-2; possibly TRBD1 for D (5 bases). Per germline, CDR1 LNHDA and CDR2 SQIVND (reference sequence). The CDR3 extends over 15 amino acids. CDR3 bases read: TGTGCCAGTGGGTTCGGAGGGGCAGGCTCCTACGAC. It yields the protein CASGFGGAGSYD. The whole CDR3 is CASGFGGAGSYDYTF.

A remark on this clone: The CDR3 goes on 3 residues after the read ends, and that part is filled in from the germline J gene. V usage is TRBV6-2 or TRBV6-3 and J usage is TRBJ1-2; 7 bases line up with TRBD1. The CDR3 loop spans 16 amino acids. The germline V gene encodes CDR1 MNHEY and CDR2 SVGEGT. The J segment lost 6 bases and the V segment lost 2 bases, leaving 12 bases of the junction unmatched. The sequenced CDR3 bases are TGTGCCAGCAGTTACCCACCGTCGACAGGGAGCGATGGC. Its translation: CASSYPPSTGSDG. The entire CDR3 protein reads CASSYPPSTGSDGYTF.

As to this clone: Read sequence stops 3 residues before the CDR3 end, and the germline J gene provides the missing end. The V and J genes are TRBV7-9 and TRBJ2-3; 14 bases line up with TRBD2. The CDR3 has 13 amino acids. The germline CDR1 and CDR2 sequences are SEHNR and FQNEAQ (reference sequence). The part of the CDR3 DNA that was read is TGTGCCAGCCAGGGACTAGCGGGAGAGACG. It yields the protein CASQGLAGET. The whole CDR3 reads CASQGLAGETQYF.

CDR3 DNA (partial): TGCGCCAGCAGCTTGTTGGCAGGGGGCTCCAAAAACATT. Translating gives CASSLLAGGSKNI. The whole CDR3 sequence reads CASSLLAGGSKNIQYF. The chain uses TRBV5-1 and TRBJ2-4, with 8 bases that match TRBD1. The sequenced fragment ends 3 residues before the CDR3 boundary, so the rest is inferred from the germline J gene. Trimming at V came to 1 base and at J to 2 bases, leaving 5 bases not matched to a gene. CDR1 and CDR2 (germline): SGHRS, YFSETQ. This CDR3 has 16 amino acids.

In regard to this clone: The read halts 3 residues ahead of the CDR3 end, with the missing end drawn from the germline J gene. The chain carries TRBV20-1 and TRBJ2-7, with 8 nucleotides matching TRBD1. Germline CDR1 and CDR2: DFQATT and SNEGSKA (reference sequence). With V trimmed by 6 bases and J by 3 bases, 4 bases remained unmatched. The CDR3 spans 12 residues. The chain's CDR3 is CSAPDRVYEQYF. The sequenced CDR3 bases are TGCAGTGCCCCGGACAGGGTCTACGAG.

The DNA read from the CDR3 is TGTGCCAGCAGCTTGGGGCAGGGTTTGGAT. It encodes CASSLGQGLD. The whole CDR3 protein reads CASSLGQGLDAFF. The rearrangement joins TRBV5-6 to TRBJ1-1; D may be TRBD1 (5 bases). Read data end 3 residues before the CDR3 end; the end is taken from the germline J gene. Germline V CDR1 and CDR2: SGHDT, YYEEEE. The CDR3 is 13 amino acids.